The clone carrying this T cell receptor (beta chain) was counted at least ten times. This entry belongs to a study of regulatory T cells in long-lasting Graves disease. Both iRepertoire HTBI primers and Arm-PCR of CDR3 regions were used to build the TCR beta libraries. Via MiXCR, TCRdb re-called the multiplex PCR reads, giving one row per CDR3 protein. This table has around 400,000 distinct CDR3 sequences, around 20% appearing once. Regarding time point: persistent/refractory GD, antithyroid drugs over 5 years with positive TRAb. The TCR library was made from RNA that had been extracted from PBMCs in TRIzol. Graves' disease diagnosis used American Thyroid Association guidelines. Patients were enrolled at an endocrinology department in Xi'an, China. Sequences were derived from peripheral blood mononuclear cells (PBMCs), sampled when the disease was refractory, from a patient treated with antithyroid drugs. The receptor's source is a female donor with Graves disease.

CDR3 bases: TGTGCCAGCAGTTTATACGGGGAGAGACATGAAAAACTGTTTTTT. Its protein is CASSLYGERHEKLFF. The chain recombines TRBV28 with TRBJ1-4, with unresolved D. With 1 base removed from V and 6 bases from J, the gap between germline ends came to 12 bases. CDR3 length equals 15 residues. Germline V gene sequence: CDR1 MDHEN, CDR2 SYDVKM.